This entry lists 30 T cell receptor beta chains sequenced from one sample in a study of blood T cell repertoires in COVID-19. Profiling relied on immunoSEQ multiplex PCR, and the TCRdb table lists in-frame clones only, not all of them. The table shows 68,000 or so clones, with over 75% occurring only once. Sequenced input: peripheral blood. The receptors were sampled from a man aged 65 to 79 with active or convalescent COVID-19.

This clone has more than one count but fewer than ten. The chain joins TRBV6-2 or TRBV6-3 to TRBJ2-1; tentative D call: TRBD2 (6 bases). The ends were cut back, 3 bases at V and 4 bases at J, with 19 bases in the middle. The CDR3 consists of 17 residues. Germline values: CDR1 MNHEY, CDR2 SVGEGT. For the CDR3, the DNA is TGTGCCAGCAGTTATTCCCCTCCGTGGGGGGTTTACAATGAGCAGTTCTTC. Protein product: CASSYSPPWGVYNEQFF.

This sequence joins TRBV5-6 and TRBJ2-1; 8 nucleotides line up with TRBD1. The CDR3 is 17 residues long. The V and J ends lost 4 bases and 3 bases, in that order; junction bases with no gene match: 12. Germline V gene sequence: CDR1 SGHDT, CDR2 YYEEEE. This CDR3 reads CASSLLGAGTGYNEQFF. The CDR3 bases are TGTGCCAGCAGCCTCCTTGGAGCCGGGACAGGCTACAATGAGCAGTTCTTC.

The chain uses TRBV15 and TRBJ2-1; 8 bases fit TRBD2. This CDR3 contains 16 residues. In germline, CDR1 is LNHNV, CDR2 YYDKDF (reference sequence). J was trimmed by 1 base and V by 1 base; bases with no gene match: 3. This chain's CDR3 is CATSRVSGSSYNEQFF. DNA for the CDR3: TGTGCCACCAGCAGAGTCAGCGGGAGTTCCTACAATGAGCAGTTCTTC.

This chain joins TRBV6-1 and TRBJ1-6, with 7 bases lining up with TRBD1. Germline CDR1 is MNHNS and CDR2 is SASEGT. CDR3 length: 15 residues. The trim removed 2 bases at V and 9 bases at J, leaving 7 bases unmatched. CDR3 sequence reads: CASSERGGFISPLHF. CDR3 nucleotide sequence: TGTGCCAGCAGTGAAAGAGGGGGCTTCATTTCACCCCTCCACTTT.

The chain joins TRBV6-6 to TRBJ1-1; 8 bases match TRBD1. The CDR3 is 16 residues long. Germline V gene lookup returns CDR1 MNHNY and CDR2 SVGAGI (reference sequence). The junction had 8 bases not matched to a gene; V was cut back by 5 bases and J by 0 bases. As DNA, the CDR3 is TGTGCCAGCAGTCGAAACAGGGGGGGACTGAACACTGAAGCTTTCTTT. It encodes CASSRNRGGLNTEAFF.

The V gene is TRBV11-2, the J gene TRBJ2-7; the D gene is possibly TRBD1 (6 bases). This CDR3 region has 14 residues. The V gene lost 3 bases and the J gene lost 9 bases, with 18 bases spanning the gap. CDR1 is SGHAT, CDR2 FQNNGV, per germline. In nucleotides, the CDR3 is TGTGCCAGCAGCTTGGCAGGGGTCGGGCATGGGCAGTACTTC. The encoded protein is CASSLAGVGHGQYF.

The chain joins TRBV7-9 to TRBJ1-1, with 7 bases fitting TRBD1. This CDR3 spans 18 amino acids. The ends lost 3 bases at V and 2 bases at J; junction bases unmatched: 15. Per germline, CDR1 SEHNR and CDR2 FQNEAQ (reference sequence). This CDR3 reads CASSFSRDSRALNTEAFF. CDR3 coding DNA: TGTGCCAGCAGCTTTTCCCGGGACAGCCGAGCCTTAAACACTGAAGCTTTCTTT.

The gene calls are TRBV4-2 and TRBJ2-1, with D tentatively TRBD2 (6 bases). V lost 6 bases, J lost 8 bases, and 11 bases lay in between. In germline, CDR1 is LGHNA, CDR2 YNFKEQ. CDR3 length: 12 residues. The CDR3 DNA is TGTGCCAGCAGTCCCCCTAGCGATGAGCAGTTCTTC. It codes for CASSPPSDEQFF.

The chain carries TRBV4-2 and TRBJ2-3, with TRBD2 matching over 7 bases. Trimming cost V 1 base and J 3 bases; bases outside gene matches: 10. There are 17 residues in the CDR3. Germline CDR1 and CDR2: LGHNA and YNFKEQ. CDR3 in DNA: TGTGCCAGCAGCCAAGGGGGCAGGACTAGTCTGACAGATACGCAGTATTTT. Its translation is CASSQGGRTSLTDTQYF.

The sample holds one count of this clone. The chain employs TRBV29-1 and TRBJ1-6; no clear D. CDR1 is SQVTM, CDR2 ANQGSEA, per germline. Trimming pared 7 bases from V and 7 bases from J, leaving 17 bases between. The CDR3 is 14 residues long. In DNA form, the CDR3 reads TGCAGCGCACAGACCGGGAGCGAGAATTCACCCCTCCACTTT. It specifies CSAQTGSENSPLHF.

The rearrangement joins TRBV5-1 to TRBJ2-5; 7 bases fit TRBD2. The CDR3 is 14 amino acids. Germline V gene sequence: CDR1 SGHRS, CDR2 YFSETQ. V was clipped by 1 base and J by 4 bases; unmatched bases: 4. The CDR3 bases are TGCGCCAGCAGCTTGCGACTAGCAGGAGAGACCCAGTACTTC. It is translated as CASSLRLAGETQYF. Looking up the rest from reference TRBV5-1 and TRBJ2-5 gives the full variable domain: KAGVTQTPRYLIKTRGQQVTLSCSPISGHRSVSWYQQTPGQGLQFLFEYFSETQRNKGNFPGRFSGRQFSNSRSEMNVSTLELGDSALYLCASSLRLAGETQYFGPGTRLLVL.

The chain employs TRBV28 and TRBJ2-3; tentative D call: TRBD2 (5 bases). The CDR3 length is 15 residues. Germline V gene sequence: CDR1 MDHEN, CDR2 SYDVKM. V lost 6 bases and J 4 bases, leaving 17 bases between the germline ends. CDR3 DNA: TGTGCCAGCAGCCCGGACTTAGCAGGCGCAGATACGCAGTATTTT. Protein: CASSPDLAGADTQYF.

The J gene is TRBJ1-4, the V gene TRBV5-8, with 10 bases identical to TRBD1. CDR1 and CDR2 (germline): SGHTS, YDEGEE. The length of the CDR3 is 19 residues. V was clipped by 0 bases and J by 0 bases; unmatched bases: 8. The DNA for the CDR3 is TGTGCCAGCAGCTTGGCCGGGGGACAGGGGATTACAACTAATGAAAAACTGTTTTTT. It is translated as CASSLAGGQGITTNEKLFF.

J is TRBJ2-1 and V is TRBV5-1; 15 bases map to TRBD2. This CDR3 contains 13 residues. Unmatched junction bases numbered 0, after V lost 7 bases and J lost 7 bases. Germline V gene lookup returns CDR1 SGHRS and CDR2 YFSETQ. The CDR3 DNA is TGCGCCAGCGGACTAGCGGGAGGGAATGAGCAGTTCTTC. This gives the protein CASGLAGGNEQFF.

This chain's CDR3 is CASSDRGTNTEAFF. CDR3 DNA sequence: TGTGCCAGCAGCGACAGGGGAACGAACACTGAAGCTTTCTTT. This rearrangement joins TRBV3-1 (or the pseudogene TRBV3-2) to TRBJ1-1, with TRBD1 matching 8 bases. The CDR3 has 14 residues. Germline lookup yields CDR1 LGHDT and CDR2 YNNKEL (reference sequence). J lost 1 base, V lost 5 bases, and 3 bases had no gene match.

The CDR3 sequence is CASSLFGQASGRANEQFF. The CDR3 bases are TGTGCCAGCAGTTTATTCGGTCAGGCTAGCGGGAGGGCCAATGAGCAGTTCTTC. The chain recombines TRBV27 with TRBJ2-1, with TRBD2 matching 12 bases. V dropped 1 base and J dropped 6; count of bases not matched to a gene: 10. Germline values: CDR1 MNHEY, CDR2 SMNVEV (reference sequence). The CDR3 consists of 18 residues.

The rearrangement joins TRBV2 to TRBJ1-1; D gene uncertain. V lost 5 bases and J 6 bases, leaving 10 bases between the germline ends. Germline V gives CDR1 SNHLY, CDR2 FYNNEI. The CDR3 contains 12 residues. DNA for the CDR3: TGTGCCAGCAGTATACTATTAGCTGAAGCTTTCTTT. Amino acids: CASSILLAEAFF.

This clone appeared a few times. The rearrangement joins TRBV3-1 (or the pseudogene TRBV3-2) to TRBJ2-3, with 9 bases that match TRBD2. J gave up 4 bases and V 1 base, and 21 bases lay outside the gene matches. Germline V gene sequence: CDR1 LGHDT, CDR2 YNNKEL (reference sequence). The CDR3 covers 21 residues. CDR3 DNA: TGTGCCAGCAGCCAAGCCCCGAGCCGGGGGGCTAGCGGGGTAGAAGCAGATACGCAGTATTTT. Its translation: CASSQAPSRGASGVEADTQYF.

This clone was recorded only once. The CDR3, as DNA: TGTGCCAGCAGCAGGGGGACAGGGGTTTTCAACGAGCAGTACTTC. Translated: CASSRGTGVFNEQYF. V is TRBV14 and J is TRBJ2-7; TRBD1 aligns across 10 bases. This CDR3 contains 15 residues. After removal of 5 bases from V and 5 bases from J, the junction contained 9 bases not matched to a gene. CDR1 is SGHDN and CDR2 is FVKESK in the germline V gene.

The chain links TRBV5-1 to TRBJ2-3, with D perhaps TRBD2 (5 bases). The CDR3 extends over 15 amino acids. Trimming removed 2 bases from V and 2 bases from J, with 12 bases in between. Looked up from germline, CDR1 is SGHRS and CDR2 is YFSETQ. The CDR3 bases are TGCGCCAGCAGCTTAGGAGCGGCCCCCACAGATACGCAGTATTTT. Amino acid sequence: CASSLGAAPTDTQYF. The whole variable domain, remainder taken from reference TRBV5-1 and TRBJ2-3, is KAGVTQTPRYLIKTRGQQVTLSCSPISGHRSVSWYQQTPGQGLQFLFEYFSETQRNKGNFPGRFSGRQFSNSRSEMNVSTLELGDSALYLCASSLGAAPTDTQYFGPGTRLTVL.

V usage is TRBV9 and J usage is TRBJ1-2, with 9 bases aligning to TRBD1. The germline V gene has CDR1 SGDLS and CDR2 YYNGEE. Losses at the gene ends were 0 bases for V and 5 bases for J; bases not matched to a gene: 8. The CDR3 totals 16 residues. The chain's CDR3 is CASSVGPSTGGYGYTF. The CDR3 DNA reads TGTGCCAGCAGCGTAGGACCTTCGACAGGGGGGTATGGCTACACCTTC. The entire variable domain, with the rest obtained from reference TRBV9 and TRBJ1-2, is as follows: DSGVTQTPKHLITATGQRVTLRCSPRSGDLSVYWYQQSLDQGLQFLIQYYNGEERAKGNILERFSAQQFPDLHSELNLSSLELGDSALYFCASSVGPSTGGYGYTFGSGTRLTVV.

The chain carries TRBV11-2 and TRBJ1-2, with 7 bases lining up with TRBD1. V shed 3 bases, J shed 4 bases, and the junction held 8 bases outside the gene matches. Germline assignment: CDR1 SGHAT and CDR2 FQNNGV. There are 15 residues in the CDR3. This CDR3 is CASSLEPGTVYGYTF. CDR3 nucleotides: TGTGCCAGCAGCTTGGAGCCCGGGACAGTCTATGGCTACACCTTC.

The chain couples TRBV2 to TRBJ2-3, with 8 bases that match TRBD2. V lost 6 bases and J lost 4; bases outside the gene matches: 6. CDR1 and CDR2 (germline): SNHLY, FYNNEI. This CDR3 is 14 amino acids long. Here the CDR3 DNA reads TGTGCCAGCAGATTAACAGCGGGAGCAGATACGCAGTATTTT. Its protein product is CASRLTAGADTQYF.

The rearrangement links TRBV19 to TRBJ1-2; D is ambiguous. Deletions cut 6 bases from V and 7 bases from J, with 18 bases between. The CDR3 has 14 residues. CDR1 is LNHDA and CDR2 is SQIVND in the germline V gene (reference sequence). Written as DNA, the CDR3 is TGTGCCAGTAGGGTTGTAGGAGGGTTCGGTGGCTACACCTTC. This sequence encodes CASRVVGGFGGYTF.

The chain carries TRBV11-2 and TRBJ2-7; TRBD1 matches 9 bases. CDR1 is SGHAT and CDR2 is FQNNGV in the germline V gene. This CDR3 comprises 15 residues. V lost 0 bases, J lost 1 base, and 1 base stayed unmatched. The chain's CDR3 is CASSLEGTGSYEQYF. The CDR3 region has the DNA TGTGCCAGCAGCTTAGAGGGGACAGGGTCCTACGAGCAGTACTTC.

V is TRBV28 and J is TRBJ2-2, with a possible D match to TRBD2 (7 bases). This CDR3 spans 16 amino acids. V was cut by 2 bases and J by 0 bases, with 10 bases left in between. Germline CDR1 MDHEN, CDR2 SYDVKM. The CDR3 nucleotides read TGTGCCAGCAGTTTACGGGGGGCACCGAACACCGGGGAGCTGTTTTTT. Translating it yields CASSLRGAPNTGELFF.

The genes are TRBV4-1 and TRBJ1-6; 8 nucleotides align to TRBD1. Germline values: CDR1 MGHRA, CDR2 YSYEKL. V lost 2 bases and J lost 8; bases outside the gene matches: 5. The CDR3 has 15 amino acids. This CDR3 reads CASSQITGGDSPLHF. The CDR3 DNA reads TGCGCCAGCAGCCAAATTACAGGGGGAGATTCACCCCTCCACTTT.

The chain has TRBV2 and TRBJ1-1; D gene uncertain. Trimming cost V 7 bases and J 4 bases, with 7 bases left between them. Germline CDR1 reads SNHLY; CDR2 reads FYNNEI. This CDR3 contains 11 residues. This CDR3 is CASKRSTEAFF. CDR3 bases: TGTGCCAGCAAGAGGAGCACTGAAGCTTTCTTT. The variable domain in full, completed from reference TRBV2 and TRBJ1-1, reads EPEVTQTPSHQVTQMGQEVILRCVPISNHLYFYWYRQILGQKVEFLVSFYNNEISEKSEIFDDQFSVERPDGSNFTLKIRSTKLEDSAMYFCASKRSTEAFFGQGTRLTVV.

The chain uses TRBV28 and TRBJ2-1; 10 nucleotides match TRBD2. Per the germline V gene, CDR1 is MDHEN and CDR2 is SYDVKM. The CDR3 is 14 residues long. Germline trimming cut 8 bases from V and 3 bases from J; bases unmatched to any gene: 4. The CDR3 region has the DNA TGTGCCAGCCTTAGCGGGGGGAACTACAATGAGCAGTTCTTC. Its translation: CASLSGGNYNEQFF. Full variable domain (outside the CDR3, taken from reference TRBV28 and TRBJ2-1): DVKVTQSSRYLVKRTGEKVFLECVQDMDHENMFWYRQDPGLGLRLIYFSYDVKMKEKGDIPEGYSVSREKKERFSLILESASTNQTSMYLCASLSGGNYNEQFFGPGTRLTVL.

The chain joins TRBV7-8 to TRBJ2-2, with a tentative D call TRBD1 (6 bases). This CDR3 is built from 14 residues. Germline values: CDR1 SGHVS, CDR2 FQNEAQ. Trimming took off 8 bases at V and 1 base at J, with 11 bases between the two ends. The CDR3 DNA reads TGTGCCAGCCGACGGACAGAGAACACCGGGGAGCTGTTTTTT. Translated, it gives CASRRTENTGELFF.